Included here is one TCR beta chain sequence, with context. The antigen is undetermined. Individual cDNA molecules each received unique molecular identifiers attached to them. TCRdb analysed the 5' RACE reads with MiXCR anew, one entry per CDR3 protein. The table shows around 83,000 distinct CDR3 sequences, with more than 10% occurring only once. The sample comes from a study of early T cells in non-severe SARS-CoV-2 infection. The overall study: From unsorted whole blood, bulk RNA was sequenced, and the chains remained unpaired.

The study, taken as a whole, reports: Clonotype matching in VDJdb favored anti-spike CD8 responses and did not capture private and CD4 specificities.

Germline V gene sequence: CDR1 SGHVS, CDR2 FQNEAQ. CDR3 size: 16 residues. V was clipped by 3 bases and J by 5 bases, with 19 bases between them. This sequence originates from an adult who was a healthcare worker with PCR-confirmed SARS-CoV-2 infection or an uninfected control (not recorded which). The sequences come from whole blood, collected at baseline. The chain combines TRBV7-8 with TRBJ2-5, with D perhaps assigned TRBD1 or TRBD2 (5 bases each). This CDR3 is CASSFPPGPPEETQYF. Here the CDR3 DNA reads TGTGCCAGCAGCTTCCCCCCGGGACCCCCCGAGGAGACCCAGTACTTC.